The entry that follows covers one T cell receptor beta chain sequence. The data were taken from a study of control samples from healthy donors and cancer patients. The data were produced by immunoSEQ multiplex PCR, yet TCRdb's version contains in-frame clones alone and is incomplete. Of 170,000 or so clones listed, around 90% were seen once; the top ten hold 2% to 2.5%. The germline V gene encodes CDR1 SGHAT and CDR2 FQNNGV. Trimming cost V 1 base and J 8 bases, with 11 bases left between them. This CDR3 region has 13 residues. The rearrangement joins TRBV11-2 to TRBJ1-1; the D gene is possibly TRBD1 (5 bases). The sequence derives from a woman in her thirties or forties in good health. Sequencing used blood. The CDR3 spells CASSLVVGAEAFF. DNA for the CDR3: TGTGCCAGCAGCTTAGTAGTTGGGGCAGAAGCTTTCTTT.